This paragraph reports one TCR beta chain. The antigen this receptor binds is unknown. Base qualities are not at hand, and no much larger clone is one base apart. The sample is drawn from a study of PD-1 blockade in classical Hodgkin lymphoma (dated by TCRdb to 2018 to 2021). Notes on the research overall: Nivolumab dosing was 3 mg/kg intravenously every 2 weeks, continuing until either disease progression or unacceptable toxicity. To define a peripheral blood immune signature of response to PD-1 blockade in classical Hodgkin lymphoma, the study combined TCR beta sequencing with CyTOF.

Beyond this particular receptor, the publication reports: Only a single clinical trial cohort was studied, and what caused the repertoire differences, possibly disease activity or prior therapy, remained undefined. Baseline TCR diversity was reported as lower in newly diagnosed patients than in healthy donors, and lower still in relapsed/refractory patients. Diversity was lower in patients who began nivolumab less than 1 year after ASCT, so these patients were left out of later analyses to avoid confounding by immune reconstitution. CD4+ but not CD8+ TCR diversity rose significantly by C4D1 (p=0.0027 vs p=0.16), most apparent in complete responders (p=0.02). Trial patients achieving complete response had baseline diversity similar to newly diagnosed patients, whereas partial responders and progressors had significantly lower diversity.

CDR1 and CDR2, per the germline V gene, are ENHRY and SYGVKD. The CDR3 runs 15 residues from the cysteine to the phenylalanine. Of the read, only the CDR3 DNA is kept; its 45 bases are in frame from base 1. Trimmed from V: 8 bases; trimmed from J: 3 bases; junction bases lacking a gene match: 7. The Qiagen DNeasy kit was used to extract genomic DNA both from unsorted PBMCs and from the negatively selected CD4+ and CD8+ fractions. Using primers that anneal to V and J segments, immunoSEQ multiplex PCR amplified the TCR beta CDR3 regions. Amplification bias was minimized using a synthetic immune receptor repertoire, and residual bias was removed computationally after sequencing. The study's own analysis went as follows. Custom Python scripts were used to quantify repertoire diversity as the Shannon entropy index. The unsorted, CD4+ and CD8+ repertoires were each analyzed separately, with the exception of combined analyses, where CD4+ and CD8+ sequences were merged in silico. A clone was considered expanded if an increase in frequency of at least 2-fold after treatment relative to C1D1 was found, and a pseudocount of 0.5 was applied to clones undetected at baseline. Singleton clones were defined as clones with 0 or 1 copy at C1D1, and non-singleton clones were defined as clones with 2 or more copies. Clones expanded in unsorted samples were assigned a CD4+, CD8+ or unknown annotation through matching of protein sequences in sorted samples from the same patient. Wilcoxon tests on paired samples were used to test diversity changes from C1D1 to C4D1. TCRdb limited this immuneACCESS table to in-frame rearrangements with V and J called. A share of clones is missing; checked studies link under half to unresolved V genes, and the rest is unexplained. D and trimming were read from the DNA, whereas the V and J calls and clone size are those reported in that table. The sample table records approximately 96,000 clones; under 95% of these occur just once. The top ten hold 1.5% to 2.5% of the sample.

The time point label, as the study defines it: cycle 4 day 1 (C4D1), after 5 to 7 weeks of nivolumab. Every trial patient had relapsed following autologous stem cell transplantation, and prior brentuximab vedotin exposure was what differed among cohorts A, B and C. A total of more than 55 patients with relapsed/refractory classical Hodgkin lymphoma made up the trial cohort, and each patient's best overall response was complete response, partial response or progressive disease. Single-agent nivolumab was administered to trial patients in the multi-cohort phase II CheckMate 205 trial. An independent review committee assessed best overall response by applying the 2007 International Working Group response criteria. Trial PBMCs were collected immediately before nivolumab initiation (C1D1) and during therapy at cycle 2 day 1 and cycle 4 day 1. After peripheral blood was drawn into 8 mL Vacutainer Cell Preparation Tubes, PBMCs were isolated by centrifugation and then cryopreserved.

This specimen was peripheral blood mononuclear cells (PBMCs), taken before the fourth cycle of nivolumab. The receptor was derived from a human donor with classical Hodgkin lymphoma. The rearrangement combines TRBV10-3 with TRBJ2-3, and 11 junction bases match TRBD2. The DNA sequence is TGTGCCATCTTGGTTACTAGCGGGAGTACAGATACGCAGTATTTT. This codes for CAILVTSGSTDTQYF.